A selection of T cell receptor beta chains follows, all from one sample in a study of control samples from healthy donors and cancer patients. The assay was immunoSEQ multiplex PCR, and TCRdb's table has in-frame clones only and misses some. This specimen shows some 190,000 clones; the ten leading clones hold 2% to 2.5%. Specimen: blood. The source of these receptors is a woman aged 25 to 39 in good health. Both conserved end residues are part of each CDR3.

TRBV6-5	TRBJ1-2	CASSYSRDNGYTF
TRBV18	TRBJ2-1	CASSPVLQGQFF
TRBV28	TRBJ2-6	CAVNSGANVLTF
TRBV11-2	TRBJ2-7	CASSWRQVHEQYF
TRBV7-9	TRBJ2-7	CASSVGTSASNEQYF
TRBV10-1	TRBJ1-1	CASTPNRFTEAFF
TRBV29-1	TRBJ2-5	CSASRQGNFQETQYF
TRBV13	TRBJ1-3	CASSYSLSSGNTIYF
TRBV2	TRBJ2-3	CASSAVLGLGSDTQYF
TRBV9	TRBJ2-7	CASSWGQGAYEQYF
TRBV6-5	TRBJ1-2	CASSLDRVYGYTF
TRBV7-9	TRBJ1-2	CASSFGTGANYGYTF
TRBV6-5	TRBJ2-2	CASSSGELGTGELFF
TRBV6-2/TRBV6-3	TRBJ1-2	CASSPSGTGGIYGYTF
TRBV15	TRBJ2-7	CATSRAGQSIYEQYF
TRBV3-1/TRBV3-2	TRBJ2-1	CASSQDLASGGNEQFF
TRBV6-4	TRBJ1-6	CASSDRLWTGGRNSPLHF